The following is a T cell receptor (beta chain) sequence with its context. Its antigen is not known. Other DNA sequences in this sample translate to the same CDR3. This entry belongs to a study of cytomegalovirus exposure and HLA in healthy donors. Background on the study: About 85 million unique TCR sequences came from HLA-typed donors in an early release.

In the PCR, 60 Vbeta and 13 Jbeta primers were used. In the study's own analysis: Later, roughly 86 million unique TCR beta chains were counted in an analysis, and roughly 11 million of them were shared. Using immunoSEQ multiplex PCR, the repertoire was profiled, and TCRdb retains in-frame clones only, with some absent. V, J and clone size were drawn from that table, and D and trimming were deduced from the DNA. The table includes about 190,000 clones, 70% to 75% detected once. Whole-study results and caveats: A highly shared variant cluster was judged a likely technical artifact. Roughly uniform sequencing depth across donors was assumed, possibly incorrectly.

The sequenced sample was PBMCs. The TCR comes from a man younger than 40 in good health and CMV-seropositive.

The CDR3 loop is CASSEGQGSSYEQYF. For the CDR3, the DNA is TGTGCCAGCAGTGAAGGACAGGGGAGCTCCTACGAGCAGTACTTC. The chain couples TRBV6-1 to TRBJ2-7, with 8 bases lining up with TRBD1. The CDR3 runs 15 residues. Germline V gene lookup returns CDR1 MNHNS and CDR2 SASEGT. V shed 1 base and J 0 bases; nucleotides not matched to a gene: 2.